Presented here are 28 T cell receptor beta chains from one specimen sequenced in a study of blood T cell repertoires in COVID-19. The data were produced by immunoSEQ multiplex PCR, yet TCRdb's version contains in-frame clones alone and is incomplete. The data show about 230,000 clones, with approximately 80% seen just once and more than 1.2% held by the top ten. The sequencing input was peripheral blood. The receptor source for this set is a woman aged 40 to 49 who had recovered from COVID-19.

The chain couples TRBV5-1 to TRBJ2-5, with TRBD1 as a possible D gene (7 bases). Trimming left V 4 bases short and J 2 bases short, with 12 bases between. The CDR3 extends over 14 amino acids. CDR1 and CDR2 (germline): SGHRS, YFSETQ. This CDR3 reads CASSGGTDQETQYF. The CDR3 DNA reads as TGCGCCAGCAGCGGAGGGACAGATCAAGAGACCCAGTACTTC.

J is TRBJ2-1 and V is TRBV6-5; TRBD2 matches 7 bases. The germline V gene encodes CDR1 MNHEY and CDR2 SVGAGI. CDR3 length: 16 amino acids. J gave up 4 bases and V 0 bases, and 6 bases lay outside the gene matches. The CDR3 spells CASSYSAGTIYNEQFF. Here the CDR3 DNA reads TGTGCCAGCAGTTACTCTGCGGGGACTATTTACAATGAGCAGTTCTTC.

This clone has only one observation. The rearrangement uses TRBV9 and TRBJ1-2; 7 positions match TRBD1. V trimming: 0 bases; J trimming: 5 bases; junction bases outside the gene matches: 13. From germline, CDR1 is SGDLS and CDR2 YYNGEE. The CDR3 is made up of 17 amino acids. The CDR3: CASSVAPTGTESYGYTF. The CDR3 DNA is TGTGCCAGCAGCGTAGCTCCCACCGGGACAGAGTCTTATGGCTACACCTTC.

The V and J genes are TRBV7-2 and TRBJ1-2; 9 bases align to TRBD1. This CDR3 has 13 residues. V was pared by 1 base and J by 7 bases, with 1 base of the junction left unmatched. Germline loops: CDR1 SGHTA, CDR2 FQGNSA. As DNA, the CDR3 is TGTGCCAGCAGCTTAGGGGACAGGGTTGGCTACACCTTC. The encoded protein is CASSLGDRVGYTF.

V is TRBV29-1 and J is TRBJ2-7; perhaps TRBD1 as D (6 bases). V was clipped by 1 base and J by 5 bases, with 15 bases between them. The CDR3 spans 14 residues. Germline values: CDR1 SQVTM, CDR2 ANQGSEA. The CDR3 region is CSVEVSGAGDEQYF. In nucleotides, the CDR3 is TGCAGCGTTGAAGTGTCAGGGGCTGGCGACGAGCAGTACTTC.

The CDR3 DNA reads TGTGCCAGCAGCGTAGGAACAGGGGCTATGAACACTGAAGCTTTCTTT. Translating it yields CASSVGTGAMNTEAFF. The chain combines TRBV9 with TRBJ1-1, with 7 bases lining up with TRBD1. Trimming removed 0 bases from V and 0 bases from J; junction bases left unmatched: 5. This CDR3 has 16 residues. Germline lookup yields CDR1 SGDLS and CDR2 YYNGEE.

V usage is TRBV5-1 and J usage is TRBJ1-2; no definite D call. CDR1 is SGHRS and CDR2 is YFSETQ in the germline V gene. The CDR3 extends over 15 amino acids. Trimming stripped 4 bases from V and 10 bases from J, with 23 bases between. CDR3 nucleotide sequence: TGCGCCAGCAGCCGCCAACCGGGGAGGGAATGGGACTACACCTTC. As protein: CASSRQPGREWDYTF.

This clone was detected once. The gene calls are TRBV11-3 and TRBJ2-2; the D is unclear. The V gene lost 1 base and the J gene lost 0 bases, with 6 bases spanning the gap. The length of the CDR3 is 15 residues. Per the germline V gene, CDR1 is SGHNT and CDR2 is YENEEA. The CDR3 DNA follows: TGTGCCAGCAGCTTAGTCTTCGCGAACACCGGGGAGCTGTTTTTT. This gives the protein CASSLVFANTGELFF. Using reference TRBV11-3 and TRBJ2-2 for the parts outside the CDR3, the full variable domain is EAGVVQSPRYKIIEKKQPVAFWCNPISGHNTLYWYLQNLGQGPELLIRYENEEAVDDSQLPKDRFSAERLKGVDSTLKIQPAELGDSAVYLCASSLVFANTGELFFGEGSRLTVL.

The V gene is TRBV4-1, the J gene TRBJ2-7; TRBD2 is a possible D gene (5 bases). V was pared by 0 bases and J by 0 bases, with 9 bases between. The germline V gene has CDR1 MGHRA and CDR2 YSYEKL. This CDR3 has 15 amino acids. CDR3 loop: CASSQERVSSYEQYF. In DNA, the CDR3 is TGCGCCAGCAGCCAAGAGAGGGTCAGCTCCTACGAGCAGTACTTC.

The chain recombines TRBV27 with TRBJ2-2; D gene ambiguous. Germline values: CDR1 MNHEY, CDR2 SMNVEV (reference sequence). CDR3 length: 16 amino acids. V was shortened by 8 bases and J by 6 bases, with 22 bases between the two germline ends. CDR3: CASLPYPPIGSGELFF. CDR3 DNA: TGTGCCAGCCTCCCCTATCCCCCGATCGGGTCCGGGGAGCTGTTTTTT.

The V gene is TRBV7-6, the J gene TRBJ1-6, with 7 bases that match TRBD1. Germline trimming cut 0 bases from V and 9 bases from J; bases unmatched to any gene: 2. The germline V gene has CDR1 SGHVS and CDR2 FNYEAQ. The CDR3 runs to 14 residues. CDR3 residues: CASSLAQGSSPLHF. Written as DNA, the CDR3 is TGTGCCAGCAGCTTAGCACAGGGGAGTTCACCCCTCCACTTT.

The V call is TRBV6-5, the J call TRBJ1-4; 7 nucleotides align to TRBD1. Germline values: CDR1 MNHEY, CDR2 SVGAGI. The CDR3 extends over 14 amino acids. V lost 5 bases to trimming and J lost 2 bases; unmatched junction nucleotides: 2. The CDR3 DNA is TGTGCCAGCAGTATGACAGGGACTAATGAAAAACTGTTTTTT. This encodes CASSMTGTNEKLFF.

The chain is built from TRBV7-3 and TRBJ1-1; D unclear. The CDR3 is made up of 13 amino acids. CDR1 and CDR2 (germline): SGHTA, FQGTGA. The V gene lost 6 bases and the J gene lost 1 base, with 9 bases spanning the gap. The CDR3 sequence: CASSLQENTEAFF. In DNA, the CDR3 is TGTGCCAGCAGTTTGCAGGAGAACACTGAAGCTTTCTTT.

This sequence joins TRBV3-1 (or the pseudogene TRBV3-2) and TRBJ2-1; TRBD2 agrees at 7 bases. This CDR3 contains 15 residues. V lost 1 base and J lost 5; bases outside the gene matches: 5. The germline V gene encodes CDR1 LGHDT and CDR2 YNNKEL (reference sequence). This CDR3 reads CASSQAGTTNNEQFF. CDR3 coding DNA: TGTGCCAGCAGCCAAGCCGGGACTACAAACAATGAGCAGTTCTTC.

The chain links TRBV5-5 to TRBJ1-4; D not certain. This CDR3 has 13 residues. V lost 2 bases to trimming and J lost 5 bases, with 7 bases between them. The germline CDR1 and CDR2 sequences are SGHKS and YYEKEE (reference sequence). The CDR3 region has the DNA TGTGCCAGCAGCTTTAGCGTAAATGAAAAACTGTTTTTT. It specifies CASSFSVNEKLFF. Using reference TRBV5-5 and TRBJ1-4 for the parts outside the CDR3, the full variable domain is DAGVTQSPTHLIKTRGQQVTLRCSPISGHKSVSWYQQVLGQGPQFIFQYYEKEERGRGNFPDRFSARQFPNYSSELNVNALLLGDSALYLCASSFSVNEKLFFGSGTQLSVL.

CDR3 DNA sequence: TGTGCCAGAGAGCGGGGAGATACCAAGCAGTATTTT. Its protein product is CARERGDTKQYF. The chain uses TRBV7-9 and TRBJ2-3, with 7 nucleotides matching TRBD2. The CDR3 consists of 12 residues. Germline values: CDR1 SEHNR, CDR2 FQNEAQ (reference sequence). Germline trimming cut 9 bases from V and 11 bases from J; bases unmatched to any gene: 11.

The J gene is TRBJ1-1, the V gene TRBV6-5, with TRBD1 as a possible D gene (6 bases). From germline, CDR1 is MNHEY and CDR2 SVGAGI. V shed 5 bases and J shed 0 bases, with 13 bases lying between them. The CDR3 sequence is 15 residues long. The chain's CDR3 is CASSTRQAVNTEAFF. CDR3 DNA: TGTGCCAGCAGTACACGACAGGCCGTGAACACTGAAGCTTTCTTT.

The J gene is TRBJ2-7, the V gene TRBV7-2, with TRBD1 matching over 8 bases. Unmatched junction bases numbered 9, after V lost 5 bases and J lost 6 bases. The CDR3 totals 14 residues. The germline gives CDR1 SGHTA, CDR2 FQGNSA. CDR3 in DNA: TGTGCCAGCAGCCTCACGAGACAGGGGTCCGAGCAGTACTTC. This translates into CASSLTRQGSEQYF.

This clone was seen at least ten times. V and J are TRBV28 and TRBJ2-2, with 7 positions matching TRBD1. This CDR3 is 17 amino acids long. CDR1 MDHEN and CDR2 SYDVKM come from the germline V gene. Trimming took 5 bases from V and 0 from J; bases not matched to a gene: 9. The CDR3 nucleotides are TGTGCCAGCAGTCCGCTCCGACAGGGTTCGAACACCGGGGAGCTGTTTTTT. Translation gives CASSPLRQGSNTGELFF.

This CDR3 reads CASSLARDRVSADTQYF. CDR3 nucleotide sequence: TGTGCCAGCAGCTTAGCCCGAGACAGGGTCTCGGCAGATACGCAGTATTTT. The chain recombines TRBV7-9 with TRBJ2-3; 7 bases fit TRBD1. With 0 bases clipped from V and 4 bases from J, the junction kept 10 bases outside the gene matches. CDR1 SEHNR and CDR2 FQNEAQ come from the germline V gene (reference sequence). The CDR3 totals 17 residues.

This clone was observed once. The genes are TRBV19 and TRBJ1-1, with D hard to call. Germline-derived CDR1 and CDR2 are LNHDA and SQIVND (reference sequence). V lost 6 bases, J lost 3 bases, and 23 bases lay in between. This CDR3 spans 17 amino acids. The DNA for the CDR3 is TGTGCCAGTAGAGCTAGCCTCTATTCTGGGGTCGACACTGAAGCTTTCTTT. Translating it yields CASRASLYSGVDTEAFF.

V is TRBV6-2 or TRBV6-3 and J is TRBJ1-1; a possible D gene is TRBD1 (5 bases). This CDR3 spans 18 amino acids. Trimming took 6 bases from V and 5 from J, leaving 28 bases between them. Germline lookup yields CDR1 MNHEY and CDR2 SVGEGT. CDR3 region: CASSPRGELDPLGTEAFF. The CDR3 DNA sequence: TGTGCCAGCAGCCCACGGGGGGAGTTGGACCCCCTCGGGACTGAAGCTTTCTTT.

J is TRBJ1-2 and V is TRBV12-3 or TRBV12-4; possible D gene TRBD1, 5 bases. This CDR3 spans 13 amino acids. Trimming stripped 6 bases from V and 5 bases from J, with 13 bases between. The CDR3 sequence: CASSPTETYGYTF. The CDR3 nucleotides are TGTGCCAGCAGCCCGACAGAGACTTATGGCTACACCTTC.

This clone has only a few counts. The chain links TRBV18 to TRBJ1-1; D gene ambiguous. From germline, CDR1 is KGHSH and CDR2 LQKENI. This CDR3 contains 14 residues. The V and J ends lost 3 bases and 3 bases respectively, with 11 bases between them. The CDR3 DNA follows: TGTGCCAGCTCACCTCTCGGGGAGGACACTGAAGCTTTCTTT. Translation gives CASSPLGEDTEAFF.

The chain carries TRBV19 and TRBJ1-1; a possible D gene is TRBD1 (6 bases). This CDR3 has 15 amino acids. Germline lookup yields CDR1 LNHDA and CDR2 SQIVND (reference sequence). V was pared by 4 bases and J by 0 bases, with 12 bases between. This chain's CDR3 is CASSRTDSLNTEAFF. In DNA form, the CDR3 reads TGTGCCAGTAGTAGAACGGACAGCTTGAACACTGAAGCTTTCTTT.

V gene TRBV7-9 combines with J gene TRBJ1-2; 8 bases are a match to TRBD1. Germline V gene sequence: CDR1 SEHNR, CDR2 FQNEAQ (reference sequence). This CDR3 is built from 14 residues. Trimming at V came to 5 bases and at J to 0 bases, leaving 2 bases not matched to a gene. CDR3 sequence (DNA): TGTGCCAGCAGCCGACAGGGGACTAACTATGGCTACACCTTC. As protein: CASSRQGTNYGYTF.

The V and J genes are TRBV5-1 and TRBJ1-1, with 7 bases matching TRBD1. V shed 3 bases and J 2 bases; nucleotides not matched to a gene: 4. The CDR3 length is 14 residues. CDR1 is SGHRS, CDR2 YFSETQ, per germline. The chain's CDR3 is CASSWGDRNTEAFF. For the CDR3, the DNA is TGCGCCAGCAGCTGGGGGGACAGAAACACTGAAGCTTTCTTT. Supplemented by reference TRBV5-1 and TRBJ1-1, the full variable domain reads KAGVTQTPRYLIKTRGQQVTLSCSPISGHRSVSWYQQTPGQGLQFLFEYFSETQRNKGNFPGRFSGRQFSNSRSEMNVSTLELGDSALYLCASSWGDRNTEAFFGQGTRLTVV.

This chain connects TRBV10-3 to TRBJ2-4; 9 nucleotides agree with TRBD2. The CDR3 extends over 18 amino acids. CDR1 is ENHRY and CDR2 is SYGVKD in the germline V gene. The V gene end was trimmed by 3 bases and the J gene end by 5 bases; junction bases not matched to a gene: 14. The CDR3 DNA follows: TGTGCCATCAGTGATGGGACTAGCTCCAAAAAGGGCGAAAACATTCAGTACTTC. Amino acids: CAISDGTSSKKGENIQYF.